What follows is one T cell receptor beta chain and its context. Its binding antigen is unknown. One base away lies a much larger clone, so this may be a sequencing read error. The entry originates in a study of T cells in Graves' hyperthyroidism and ophthalmopathy (dated 2019 in TCRdb). The study in broad terms: Peripheral blood samples were taken at initial diagnosis, before any treatment was given. A discovery cohort of about a hundred patients, 43 with Graves' ophthalmopathy and about 60 with stable Graves' hyperthyroidism, was used to find distinguishing TCR V-J signatures. Whether ophthalmopathy could be predicted prospectively was tested in an independent validation cohort made up of under 20 hyperthyroidism patients plus 17 patients who later progressed to ophthalmopathy. The 95 to 100 discovery patients were randomly divided into training and test sets at a 7:3 ratio. In addition, the study compared T-cell repertoires in thyroid tissue and in blood from five or six Graves' hyperthyroidism patients. After sampling, hyperthyroidism patients received methimazole starting at 30 mg daily, and ophthalmopathy patients received high-dose intravenous methylprednisolone. TCR Vbeta CDR3 sequencing of 140 or so peripheral blood samples (approximately 44 ophthalmopathy, 75 to 80 hyperthyroidism and about 17 progressor patients) is reported in the paper.

What the authors observed across the whole study: In validation, the model predicted progression to ophthalmopathy with 65% to 71% sensitivity and approximately 74% specificity, a median of 6.5 months before onset. Sample size was not statistically predetermined, and investigators were not blinded to group allocation. Ophthalmopathy was separated from stable hyperthyroidism by a 13 V-J signature model, with 85% to 90% sensitivity and roughly 81% specificity obtained in cross-validation and 80%/75% obtained in testing. Most expanded thyroid clonotypes (frequency above 0.001) were also detected in blood, a finding suggesting that blood repertoires may reflect thyroid immune responses.

CDR1 and CDR2, per the germline V gene, are MNHGY and SVAAGI. The CDR3 spans 14 residues, from the cysteine through the phenylalanine. Kept here is only the CDR3 DNA, which spans 42 bases and is read in frame from base 1. Ophthalmopathy patients had moderately to severely active disease, Clinical Activity Score of at least 3, NOSPECS grade of at least 4, and duration under 3 months. Patients with uncontrolled infections, other autoimmune diseases, pregnancy or lactation were excluded. Diagnoses were established on the basis of clinical symptoms, serum thyroxine and TRAb, thyroid ultrasound, and orbital computed tomography. PBMCs were separated from under 11 ml of fresh peripheral blood using Ficoll-Paque density gradient centrifugation. Total RNA was extracted using Trizol reagent, and RNA quality was assessed on an Agilent 2100 Bioanalyzer. TCR beta CDR3 regions were amplified from RNA transcripts. The first round of RT-PCR for the TCR CDR3 was performed with the HTBI primer set and the Qiagen OneStep RT-PCR kit. The libraries were constructed in a second round of multiplex PCR and then size-selected and purified. Libraries were sequenced paired-end with 100 bp reads on an Illumina HiSeq2000. From the authors' description of their analysis: SOAPnuke was used to process the raw data, removing reads that contained adapters or uncalled bases, had a mean Phred below 15, or lacked an exact match to the constant primer or identifier. High-quality paired reads were merged using COPE v1.2.5, and each unique nucleotide sequence was defined as a clonotype. MiTCR v1.1 was used to align clonotypes to the IMGT TRBV, TRBD and TRBJ reference segments. Analysis was restricted to V-J combinations with a frequency above 0.0001, which covered roughly 99% of repertoires. The TCS score was defined as F50 (clonal expansion) divided by E x V (chaos), with BLOSUM62-based TCRdist calculated between CDR3 peptides within each V-J. Welch's t-statistics and random forest reduced around 520 V-J features to 10 to 15, which were used in a naive Bayes classifier (R e1071). The public reads were run again by TCRdb, first through fastp at Q25 and then through MiXCR, and only productive beta chains were kept. Entries are consolidated by CDR3 protein sequence, retaining the most common genes and DNA. None of the V and J calls come from the authors' own analysis; TCRdb made them. This sample lists around 390,000 distinct CDR3 sequences; 13% to 15% were detected once. The top ten clones comprise 15% to 20% of the sample.

The clonotype was recovered from a woman aged 25-40 years with Graves' ophthalmopathy. This receptor chain uses TRBV6-9 and TRBJ2-7; 8 central nucleotides agree with TRBD1. The J call may be wrong; the DNA end is better matched by TRBJ2-1. Sequenced sample: blood. Here is the DNA: TGTGCCAGCAGTTATCTCCAGGGGGCCTACGAGCAGTTCTTC. This yields the protein CASSYLQGAYEQFF.